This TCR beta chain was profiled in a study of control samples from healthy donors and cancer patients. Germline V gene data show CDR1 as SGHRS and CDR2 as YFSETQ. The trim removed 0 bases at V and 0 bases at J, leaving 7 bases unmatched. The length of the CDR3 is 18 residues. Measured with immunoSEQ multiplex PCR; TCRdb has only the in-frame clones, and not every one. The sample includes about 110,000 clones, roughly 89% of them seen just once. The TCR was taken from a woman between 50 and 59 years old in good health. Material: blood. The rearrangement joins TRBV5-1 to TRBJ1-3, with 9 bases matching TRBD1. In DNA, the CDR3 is TGCGCCAGCAGCTTGGTGGGACAGGGAAAGTACTCTGGAAACACCATATATTTT. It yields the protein CASSLVGQGKYSGNTIYF.